The 22 T cell receptor beta chains below were found in one sample sequenced in a study of cytomegalovirus exposure and HLA in healthy donors. TCRdb's table, derived via immunoSEQ multiplex PCR, lists solely in-frame clones and lacks some. Of under 150,000 clones listed, 85% to 90% are singletons. The sample was PBMCs. The origin of the receptors is a woman in her late teens or twenties in good health and CMV-seropositive.

V is TRBV10-2 and J is TRBJ2-1; 9 nucleotides line up with TRBD2. CDR1 WSHSY and CDR2 SAAADI come from the germline V gene. The V and J ends lost 2 bases and 0 bases, in that order; junction bases with no gene match: 8. This CDR3 has 18 residues. The CDR3 sequence: CASSEPAGGYSSYNEQFF. CDR3 bases: TGCGCCAGCAGTGAGCCAGCGGGGGGCTACAGCTCCTACAATGAGCAGTTCTTC.

The chain is built from TRBV28 and TRBJ2-5; D possibly corresponds to TRBD2 (6 bases). Germline CDR1 MDHEN, CDR2 SYDVKM. Trimming pared 11 bases from V and 5 bases from J, leaving 15 bases between. The CDR3 covers 12 residues. The CDR3 DNA sequence: TGTGCCGGCGGACGGGGGTCGGAGACCCAGTACTTC. Translation: CAGGRGSETQYF.

This clone was recorded once. The chain carries TRBV5-4 and TRBJ1-6, with a weak D call TRBD1 (6 bases). The CDR3 runs to 17 residues. Germline CDR1 SGHNT, CDR2 YYREEE (reference sequence). Trimming stripped 5 bases from V and 0 bases from J, with 15 bases between. The CDR3 DNA reads as TGTGCCAGCAGTCACATGGGGGCGAGCTCCTATAATTCACCCCTCCACTTT. As protein: CASSHMGASSYNSPLHF.

The DNA of the CDR3 is TGTGCCACCAGCAGCCTGAGGCGGGGGGGCAGAGATACGCAGTATTTT. Encoded protein: CATSSLRRGGRDTQYF. V and J are TRBV15 and TRBJ2-3, with TRBD2 identical over 9 bases. The V gene end was trimmed by 3 bases and the J gene end by 5 bases; junction bases not matched to a gene: 9. Looked up from germline, CDR1 is LNHNV and CDR2 is YYDKDF (reference sequence). This CDR3 contains 16 residues.

The chain has TRBV30 and TRBJ2-7, with 11 bases identical to TRBD1. Trimming at V came to 2 bases and at J to 6 bases, leaving 12 bases not matched to a gene. The CDR3 covers 16 residues. CDR1 and CDR2 from the germline V gene are GTSNPN and SVGIG (reference sequence). This CDR3 is CAWSYLRTGGGGEQYF. CDR3 DNA sequence: TGTGCCTGGAGTTATCTCCGGACAGGGGGCGGGGGCGAGCAGTACTTC.

The chain links TRBV6-5 to TRBJ2-7; TRBD2 matches 7 bases. The CDR3 consists of 14 residues. Germline V lookup: CDR1 MNHEY, CDR2 SVGAGI. Trimming removed 6 bases from V and 5 bases from J; junction bases left unmatched: 10. CDR3 DNA sequence: TGTGCCAGCAGCCACTTAAGCGGGGCGAACGAGCAGTACTTC. Protein product: CASSHLSGANEQYF.

The chain carries TRBV12-5 and TRBJ1-1; 7 bases line up with TRBD1. Germline V gives CDR1 LGHNT, CDR2 FRNRAP. The CDR3 extends over 17 amino acids. V was pared by 7 bases and J by 2 bases, with 16 bases of the junction left unmatched. The CDR3 region is CASALLPGTAINTEAFF. In DNA form, the CDR3 reads TGTGCTAGTGCCCTCCTTCCCGGGACAGCAATTAACACTGAAGCTTTCTTT.

The chain joins TRBV10-3 to TRBJ2-7, with D possibly being TRBD1 (5 bases). From germline, CDR1 is ENHRY and CDR2 SYGVKD. With 4 bases removed from V and 5 bases from J, the gap between germline ends came to 9 bases. This CDR3 is built from 12 residues. The CDR3 region has the DNA TGTGCCATCAGTGGGCAGACAGACGAGCAGTACTTC. Protein sequence: CAISGQTDEQYF.

This rearrangement joins TRBV12-5 to TRBJ2-7; the D gene is possibly TRBD1 (6 bases). This CDR3 spans 14 amino acids. The ends were cut back, 6 bases at V and 4 bases at J, with 16 bases in the middle. The germline gives CDR1 LGHNT, CDR2 FRNRAP. In nucleotides, the CDR3 is TGTGCTAGTGGCCGCTTTAGTACAGGGTACGAGCAGTACTTC. It is translated as CASGRFSTGYEQYF.

The table lists this clone with a count of one. The chain combines TRBV5-8 with TRBJ1-2; D unresolved. Trimming shortened V by 1 base and J by 7 bases, and 23 bases separated the two germline ends. CDR1 is SGHTS and CDR2 is YDEGEE in the germline V gene. This CDR3 contains 17 residues. Written as DNA, the CDR3 is TGTGCCAGCAGCTTGCGGGGAACCCCGACCAGGATGGGTGGCTACACCTTC. Its protein is CASSLRGTPTRMGGYTF.

The V and J genes are TRBV7-9 and TRBJ2-1; TRBD1 matches at 8 bases. Per the germline V gene, CDR1 is SEHNR and CDR2 is FQNEAQ (reference sequence). The CDR3 spans 14 residues. V was pared by 1 base and J by 4 bases, with 0 bases of the junction left unmatched. The CDR3 nucleotides are TGTGCCAGCAGCTTAGGGACAGGGTACAATGAGCAGTTCTTC. It yields the protein CASSLGTGYNEQFF. Looking up the rest from reference TRBV7-9 and TRBJ2-1 gives the full variable domain: DTGVSQNPRHKITKRGQNVTFRCDPISEHNRLYWYRQTLGQGPEFLTYFQNEAQLEKSRLLSDRFSAERPKGSFSTLEIQRTEQGDSAMYLCASSLGTGYNEQFFGPGTRLTVL.

V and J are TRBV7-9 and TRBJ2-5, with 11 bases that match TRBD2. Trimming removed 5 bases from V and 0 bases from J; junction bases left unmatched: 5. Germline V lookup: CDR1 SEHNR, CDR2 FQNEAQ (reference sequence). The CDR3 is made up of 16 amino acids. CDR3 loop: CASSGTSGGNQETQYF. CDR3 nucleotides: TGTGCCAGCAGCGGGACTAGCGGCGGCAACCAAGAGACCCAGTACTTC.

The rearrangement uses TRBV4-2 and TRBJ2-3; 12 bases match TRBD2. This CDR3 has 16 amino acids. Germline values: CDR1 LGHNA, CDR2 YNFKEQ. Trimming cost V 0 bases and J 5 bases; bases outside gene matches: 3. This CDR3 is CASSQDRLAGVDTQYF. The CDR3, as DNA: TGTGCCAGCAGCCAAGATCGACTAGCGGGAGTAGATACGCAGTATTTT.

This clone occurred once. The chain recombines TRBV19 with TRBJ1-4; D uncertain. The CDR3 consists of 16 residues. Trimming stripped 3 bases from V and 0 bases from J, with 11 bases between. CDR1 and CDR2 (germline): LNHDA, SQIVND (reference sequence). CDR3 DNA: TGTGCCAGTAGTATCGGGAACCTTGCAACTAATGAAAAACTGTTTTTT. It encodes CASSIGNLATNEKLFF.

Note on this clone: At one of its ends the junction is not consistent with the germline gene, which may arise from a read error. This chain connects TRBV7-7 to TRBJ2-5; TRBD1 matches 7 bases. Germline-derived CDR1 and CDR2 are SSHAT and FNYEAQ (reference sequence). The CDR3 covers 15 residues. This CDR3 is CASSSTGVIGETQYF. CDR3 DNA sequence: TGTGCTAGCAGCTCAACAGGGGTCATCGGGGAGACCCAGTACTTC.

Only one count was recorded for this clone. The chain employs TRBV27 and TRBJ2-1; tentatively, D is TRBD2 (5 bases). Germline V gene data show CDR1 as MNHEY and CDR2 as SMNVEV (reference sequence). The CDR3 is 16 residues long. Trimming took off 5 bases at V and 4 bases at J, with 18 bases between the two ends. CDR3 sequence reads: CASSLVRATGYNEQFF. DNA for the CDR3: TGTGCCAGCAGTCTAGTTAGGGCGACGGGATACAATGAGCAGTTCTTC.

The chain carries TRBV18 and TRBJ2-3; D perhaps matches TRBD2 (6 bases). Trimming took off 3 bases at V and 2 bases at J, with 12 bases between the two ends. The CDR3 runs 15 residues. Germline V gene lookup returns CDR1 KGHSH and CDR2 LQKENI. This CDR3 reads CASSPALAITDTQYF. The CDR3 DNA is TGTGCCAGCTCACCTGCTCTAGCGATCACAGATACGCAGTATTTT.

This clone was seen just once. This chain links TRBV28 with TRBJ1-5; TRBD1 aligns across 10 bases. The germline CDR1 and CDR2 sequences are MDHEN and SYDVKM. The CDR3 is 19 amino acids. V trimming: 2 bases; J trimming: 2 bases; junction bases outside the gene matches: 12. The CDR3 loop is CASSLVRDRGFYGNQPQHF. For the CDR3, the DNA is TGTGCCAGCAGTTTAGTCCGGGACAGGGGTTTTTATGGCAATCAGCCCCAGCATTTT. The full variable domain, its missing parts supplied by reference TRBV28 and TRBJ1-5, is DVKVTQSSRYLVKRTGEKVFLECVQDMDHENMFWYRQDPGLGLRLIYFSYDVKMKEKGDIPEGYSVSREKKERFSLILESASTNQTSMYLCASSLVRDRGFYGNQPQHFGDGTRLSIL.

The chain uses TRBV7-2 and TRBJ1-3; 8 bases fit TRBD1. The CDR3 is 14 amino acids. The germline V gene encodes CDR1 SGHTA and CDR2 FQGNSA. V lost 4 bases, J lost 2 bases, and 1 base stayed unmatched. The CDR3 DNA reads TGTGCCAGCAGCTCGGACAGGGCTGGAAACACCATATATTTT. Translating it yields CASSSDRAGNTIYF.

J is TRBJ2-2 and V is TRBV5-6; TRBD1 matches at 8 bases. With 4 bases clipped from V and 1 base from J, the junction kept 6 bases outside the gene matches. Germline CDR1 is SGHDT and CDR2 is YYEEEE. The CDR3 consists of 16 residues. CDR3 protein: CASSPDRGWNTGELFF. In nucleotides, the CDR3 is TGTGCCAGCAGCCCCGACAGGGGCTGGAACACCGGGGAGCTGTTTTTT.

This rearrangement joins TRBV5-1 to TRBJ2-2; tentative D call: TRBD1 (5 bases). From germline, CDR1 is SGHRS and CDR2 YFSETQ. V lost 5 bases, J lost 3 bases, and 17 bases lay in between. This CDR3 has 16 residues. CDR3 sequence (DNA): TGCGCCAGCAGTTTGTCTTTGGGGCGGTACACCGGGGAGCTGTTTTTT. This encodes CASSLSLGRYTGELFF.

V usage is TRBV6-6 and J usage is TRBJ1-2; tentatively, D is TRBD1 (5 bases). Germline CDR1 MNHNY, CDR2 SVGAGI (reference sequence). The V end lost 2 bases, the J end lost 4 bases, and 8 bases lay between the germline ends. This CDR3 is 13 amino acids long. The CDR3 loop reads CASSYPGGYGYTF. Here the CDR3 DNA reads TGTGCCAGCAGTTACCCCGGGGGCTATGGCTACACCTTC.